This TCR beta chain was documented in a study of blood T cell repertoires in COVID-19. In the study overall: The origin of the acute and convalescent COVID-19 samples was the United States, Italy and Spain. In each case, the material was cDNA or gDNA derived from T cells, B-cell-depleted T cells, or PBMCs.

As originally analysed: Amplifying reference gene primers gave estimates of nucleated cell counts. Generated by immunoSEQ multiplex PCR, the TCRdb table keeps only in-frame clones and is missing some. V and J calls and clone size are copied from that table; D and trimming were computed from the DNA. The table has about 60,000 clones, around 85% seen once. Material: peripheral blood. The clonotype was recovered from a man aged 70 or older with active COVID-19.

The CDR3 reads CASSQAQGHQYF. CDR3 in DNA: TGCGCCAGCAGCCAAGCTCAGGGTCACCAGTACTTC. This chain connects TRBV4-1 to TRBJ2-5; the D gene is possibly TRBD1 (5 bases). The length of the CDR3 is 12 residues. CDR1 and CDR2 (germline): MGHRA, YSYEKL. Trimming took 1 base from V and 10 from J, leaving 10 bases between them.